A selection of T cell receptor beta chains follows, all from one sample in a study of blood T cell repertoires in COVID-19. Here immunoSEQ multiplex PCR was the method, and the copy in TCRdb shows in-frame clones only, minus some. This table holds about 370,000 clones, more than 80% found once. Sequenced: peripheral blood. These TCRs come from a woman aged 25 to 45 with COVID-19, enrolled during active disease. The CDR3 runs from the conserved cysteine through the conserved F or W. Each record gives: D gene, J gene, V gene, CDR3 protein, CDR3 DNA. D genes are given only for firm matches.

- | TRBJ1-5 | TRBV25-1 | CASSGGTGLEGNQPQHF | TGTGCCAGCAGTGGTGGGACTGGCCTAGAAGGCAATCAGCCCCAGCATTTT
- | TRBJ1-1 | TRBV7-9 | CASSSSRVIGNAGFTEAFF | TGTGCCAGCAGCTCATCTAGGGTGATAGGGAACGCGGGTTTCACTGAAGCTTTCTTT
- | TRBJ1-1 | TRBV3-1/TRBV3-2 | CASSQQRHAFF | TGTGCCAGCAGCCAACAGCGTCATGCTTTCTTT
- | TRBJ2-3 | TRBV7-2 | CASSLQGFDSDTQYF | TGTGCCAGCAGCTTGCAGGGGTTCGATTCAGATACGCAGTATTTT
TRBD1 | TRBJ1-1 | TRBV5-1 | CASRTGANTEAFF | TGCGCCAGCCGGACAGGGGCGAACACTGAAGCTTTCTTT
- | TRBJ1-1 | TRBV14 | CASSQLRPGGTEAFF | TGTGCCAGCAGCCAGTTAAGACCCGGGGGCACTGAAGCTTTCTTT
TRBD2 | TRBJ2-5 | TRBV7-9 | CASSHPREKWAETQYF | TGTGCCAGCAGCCACCCGCGGGAGAAGTGGGCAGAGACCCAGTACTTC
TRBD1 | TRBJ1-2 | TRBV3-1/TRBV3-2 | CASSPYSGGSGYTF | TGTGCCAGCAGCCCGTACTCAGGGGGCAGTGGCTACACCTTC
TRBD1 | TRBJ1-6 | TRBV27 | CASSLYGGTGASLHF | TGTGCCAGCAGTTTATATGGCGGGACAGGGGCTTCCCTCCACTTT
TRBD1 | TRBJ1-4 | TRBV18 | CASSPPTGGEKLFF | TGTGCCAGCTCACCACCGACAGGGGGGGAAAAACTGTTTTTT
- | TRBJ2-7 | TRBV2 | CATRDLGGFYEQYF | TGTGCCACCCGCGACCTGGGGGGATTCTACGAGCAGTACTTC
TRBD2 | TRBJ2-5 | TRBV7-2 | CASSSAASGGEETQYF | TGTGCCAGCAGCTCCGCCGCGAGCGGGGGGGAAGAGACCCAGTACTTC
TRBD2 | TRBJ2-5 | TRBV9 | CASSVARGGTWETQYF | TGTGCCAGCAGCGTAGCCCGGGGGGGGACCTGGGAGACCCAGTACTTC